This T cell receptor beta chain was found in a study of T cells in Graves' hyperthyroidism and ophthalmopathy. Findings and caveats of the study: Within blood appeared most thyroid clonotypes that had expanded above 0.001. In simple terms, a model built on 13 V-J features told ophthalmopathy apart from stable hyperthyroidism.

Template material for amplifying TCR beta CDR3 regions consisted of RNA transcripts. Primed by the HTBI set, a first-round RT-PCR was run on the TCR CDR3. TCRdb re-called the multiplex PCR reads through MiXCR, storing one row per CDR3 protein. The sample lists approximately 600,000 distinct CDR3 sequences, roughly 20% seen once, with about 35% in the top ten. Trimming at V came to 7 bases and at J to 7 bases, leaving 3 bases not matched to a gene. Germline CDR1 LNHDA, CDR2 SQIVND (reference sequence). CDR3 length: 12 amino acids. About this clonotype itself: Antigen unknown.

The specimen was blood. The V and J genes are TRBV19 and TRBJ1-4; 7 nucleotides align to TRBD1. This sequence originates from a man between 25 and 39 years old with Graves' ophthalmopathy. CDR3 in DNA: TGTGCCAGTATGGGGACAGTTGAAAAACTGTTTTTT. Translated: CASMGTVEKLFF.